This T cell receptor (beta chain) came from a study of regulatory and conventional T cells in RAG deficiency (dated 2017 in TCRdb). Some background on the complete study: To compare the diversity and composition of the repertoires of Treg, conventional CD4+ and CD8+ T cells between RAG-deficient patients and healthy controls, the study applied high-throughput TCR beta sequencing. The research as a whole found: All patient T-cell subsets had shorter CDR3 lengths; Omenn syndrome patients showed >75% Treg-Tconv repertoire overlap at nucleotide and amino acid level. Markedly lower Shannon entropy and higher Simpson indices were observed in RAG-deficient patients than in control T-cell subpopulations. The CD25-high CD127-low cells sorted from Omenn syndrome patients may be peripherally activated cells rather than true Treg cells. Some T-cell subset analyses were not performed for some subjects. Compared with controls, Omenn syndrome and CID/AS patients had roughly 100-fold fewer unique TCR beta sequences in Treg cells, whereas the reduction in the other subsets was roughly 10-fold.

The germline ends are 5 bases apart after V is trimmed by 4 bases and J by 1 base. The CDR3 goes from the cysteine to the phenylalanine over 12 residues. The retained sequence is limited to the CDR3, 36 bases, with the frame set at the first base. Taken from the germline V gene, the CDR1 and CDR2 loops are SGHRS and YFSETQ. Concerning this clone itself: Its recognized antigen is unknown. No base quality values were provided; no much bigger clone lies one nucleotide off.

Library construction relied on the immunoSEQ multiplex PCR assay. Genomic DNA from the sorted T-cell subsets was used to amplify and sequence rearranged TCR beta chain products. Regarding the original processing steps: Shannon entropy and Simpson indices were used to measure how diverse the repertoire of productive TCR beta rearrangements was. Clonal expansion was assessed using the summed frequency of the 100 most abundant productive TCR beta clonotypes among total reads. A self-reactivity index based on amino acid usage at CDR3beta positions 6 and 7 was applied to the TRB repertoires. Two-way ANOVA was used for repertoire analyses, while Student t or Mann-Whitney tests were used for flow cytometric analyses. TCRdb mirrors the immuneACCESS table, restricted to in-frame sequences. Some clones are absent from its copies; in checked studies, under half trace to an unresolved V gene, and the reason for the others is unknown. Clone size and the V and J calls come from that table; the DNA yielded D and trimming. This sample lists 20,000 to 25,000 clones; 95% to 96% were detected once. The leading ten clones occupy around 1.2% of the sample.

Conventional CD4+ T cells were purified from blood as CD25-low CD127-high cells before genomic DNA extraction. Seven to nine healthy control donors were used as the comparison group for repertoire analyses. This sample was also put to use in a study of regulatory T cells. As the second paper documents: The multiplex PCR used 52 forward TRBV primers and 13 reverse TRBJ primers, with assay-based and computational corrections for amplification bias. In patients, repertoires had restricted unique TRB V-J pairs and skewed V and J gene usage, with regulatory T cells showing the most marked changes. The study compared T-cell receptor beta repertoires of sorted regulatory, conventional CD4+ and CD8+ T cells in CD3G-deficient patients with those in healthy controls. Peripheral blood mononuclear cells were isolated by Ficoll density separation. Within the immunoSEQ assay, multiplex PCR amplified rearranged TRB loci from genomic DNA. An Illumina HiSeq platform was used to sequence the TRB amplicons. Raw sequences were error-filtered and aligned to reference gene sequences by custom algorithms and were subsequently analyzed with the immunoSEQ online tools. Frequencies of productive and nonproductive TRB rearrangements were assessed among unique sequences as well as among total sequences. Groups were compared by t tests, Mann-Whitney tests or two-way ANOVA performed in Prism software.

Source material: CD25- CD4+ T cells sorted from blood. The chain joins TRBV5-1 to TRBJ2-5; the D gene cannot be named for sure. This receptor was obtained from a human donor in good health. The CDR3 here reads CASSPSQETQYF. The nucleotide sequence is given as TGCGCCAGCAGCCCGTCCCAAGAGACCCAGTACTTC.